This TCR beta chain was retrieved from a study of blood T cell repertoires in COVID-19. Study-level information: COVID-19 samples collected from the United States, Italy and Spain covered acute and convalescent phases. PBMCs, B-cell-depleted T cells, or T cells provided the cDNA or gDNA that made up the material.

As handled by the study authors: Reference gene primer amplification gave estimated nucleated cell counts. Produced via immunoSEQ multiplex PCR; TCRdb's table is partial and in-frame only. V, J and clone size are those of that table, while D and trimming were read from the DNA. The data hold 70,000 or so clones, with around 89% observed a single time. Sequences were obtained from peripheral blood. The sequence derives from a man aged 55 to 70 with acute or convalescent COVID-19.

The CDR3 region is CASSPPVLVYEQYF. The CDR3 region has the DNA TGTGCCAGCTCACCACCCGTCCTAGTCTACGAGCAGTACTTC. This sequence joins TRBV18 and TRBJ2-7; D is undetermined. V lost 0 bases and J 3 bases, leaving 9 bases between the germline ends. The germline gives CDR1 KGHSH, CDR2 LQKENI. The CDR3 is 14 amino acids.